The rows below give T cell receptor beta chains drawn from one sample of a study of shared clonotypes between healthy human individuals. The table came from immunoSEQ multiplex PCR; TCRdb's copy has only in-frame clones and leaves some out. The repertoire holds around 1.9 million clones, with 80% to 95% as singletons. Sequencing input: naive CD8+ T cells from PBMCs. These receptors all come from a man younger than 35 in good health. Some clones in this sample may be carry-over from other donors' samples. Both conserved end residues are part of each CDR3. The D gene is left open where the match is weak. Part of the rows lack a size; the others show once, few, many or a class for expanded clones.

V gene	J gene	D gene	clone size	CDR3 DNA	CDR3 protein
TRBV5-1	TRBJ2-7	TRBD1	-	TGCGCCAGCAGCTTGGGTAGTACAGGGGGCTACGAGCAGTACTTC	CASSLGSTGGYEQYF
TRBV10-3	TRBJ2-5	-	once	TGTGCCATCAGTGAGTCGAGGGGCAGTAAGGAGACCCAGTACTTC	CAISESRGSKETQYF
TRBV13	TRBJ2-5	TRBD1	once	TGTGCCAGCAGCTTAACCCCCAGGACAGGCCAAGAGACCCAGTACTTC	CASSLTPRTGQETQYF
TRBV5-6	TRBJ2-5	TRBD2	-	TGTGCCAGCAGCCAGGAGCGGGACCGCCGGGAGACCCAGTACTTC	CASSQERDRRETQYF
TRBV9	TRBJ2-6	-	-	TGTGCCAGCAGCGCCCCTCGAGGCTCTGGGGCCAACGTCCTGACTTTC	CASSAPRGSGANVLTF
TRBV19	TRBJ2-1	-	once	TGTGCCAGTAGTCACAGATACAATGAGCAGTTCTTC	CASSHRYNEQFF
TRBV10-2	TRBJ1-5	-	few	TGCGCCAGCAGTGAGATCGGGGAGCCGCCCCAGCATTTT	CASSEIGEPPQHF
TRBV4-3	TRBJ2-7	-	-	TGCGCCAGCAGGCCCTACGAGCAGTACTTC	CASRPYEQYF
TRBV27	TRBJ2-5	-	few	TGTGCCAGCAGTTCGGATCAAGAGACCCAGTACTTC	CASSSDQETQYF
TRBV28	TRBJ2-1	TRBD2	-	TGTGCCAGCAGTACCCTAGCGGAGAGCTCCTACAATGAGCAGTTCTTC	CASSTLAESSYNEQFF
TRBV4-3	TRBJ2-7	TRBD2	-	TGCGCCAGCAGCCAAGCGAGCGGGGCCCCCTACGAGCAGTACTTC	CASSQASGAPYEQYF
TRBV5-1	TRBJ2-5	-	-	TGCGCCAGCAGCTTGAGACGGCAGGACCAAGAAGAGACCCAGTACTTC	CASSLRRQDQEETQYF
TRBV27	TRBJ1-2	-	-	TGTGCCAGCAGCCGGGACATAGGGACATATGGCTACACCTTC	CASSRDIGTYGYTF
TRBV10-3	TRBJ2-7	TRBD1	-	TGTGCCATCAGAGGGGACTCGGGACAGGGGGTATACGAGCAGTACTTC	CAIRGDSGQGVYEQYF
TRBV7-2	TRBJ2-3	-	-	TGTGCCAGCAGCTTAGGGAGGGGGGGCACGGATACGCAGTATTTT	CASSLGRGGTDTQYF
TRBV7-9	TRBJ2-4	-	-	TGTGCCAGTATCCCCTTCGAGATAGCCAAAAACATTCAGTACTTC	CASIPFEIAKNIQYF
TRBV7-3	TRBJ2-1	-	-	TGTGCCAGCAGCTCCGTAGGAGGAGGAAGGAATGAGCAGTTCTTC	CASSSVGGGRNEQFF
TRBV7-2	TRBJ1-2	-	-	TGTGCCAGCAGGCCGATCGGGGAAGGCTACACCTTC	CASRPIGEGYTF
TRBV4-1	TRBJ2-1	TRBD2	-	TGCGCCAGCAGCCGGCTAGCGGGATCAAGCGGCAATGAGCAGTTCTTC	CASSRLAGSSGNEQFF
TRBV11-2	TRBJ2-4	-	-	TGTGCCAGCAGTAGGGGGTCTGGTCTCAAAAACATTCAGTACTTC	CASSRGSGLKNIQYF
TRBV7-9	TRBJ2-1	TRBD1	-	TGTGCCAGCAGCGAGGGACAGACTAATGAGCAGTTCTTC	CASSEGQTNEQFF
TRBV6-1	TRBJ2-1	TRBD1	-	TGTGCCAGCAGTGCCACGCCGGGGACAGGGGTTTACAATGAGCAGTTCTTC	CASSATPGTGVYNEQFF
TRBV7-8	TRBJ2-3	-	-	TGTGCCAGCAGCTTACCAGGCTACACAGATACGCAGTATTTT	CASSLPGYTDTQYF
TRBV4-3	TRBJ2-1	TRBD2	-	TGCGCCAGCAGCCAAGATTTTGCGGGAGTAAAGTCCCCCCCGAATGAGCAGTTCTTC	CASSQDFAGVKSPPNEQFF
TRBV4-2	TRBJ1-2	-	-	TGTGCCAGCAGCCAAGACAGGGTAGAGGATGGCTACACCTTC	CASSQDRVEDGYTF
TRBV13	TRBJ2-1	TRBD2	-	TGTGCCAGCAGCTCAATGGGACTAGCGGGAGGTGAGCAGTTCTTC	CASSSMGLAGGEQFF
TRBV6-5	TRBJ1-5	-	-	TGTGCCAGCGGTCCTGGGGGTTATAGCAATCAGCCCCAGCATTTT	CASGPGGYSNQPQHF
TRBV5-6	TRBJ1-1	TRBD1	-	TGTGCCAGCAGCGGGGGTTGGACAGGGTCCACTGAAGCTTTCTTT	CASSGGWTGSTEAFF
TRBV13	TRBJ1-5	-	once	TGTGCCAGCAGCTTAGGACGGAGCAATCAGCCCCAGCATTTT	CASSLGRSNQPQHF
TRBV27	TRBJ2-6	-	once	TGTGCCAGCAGTCACCGCTCTGGGGCCAACGTCCTGACTTTC	CASSHRSGANVLTF
TRBV7-9	TRBJ1-2	-	-	TGTGCCAGCAGCCTCGGGCCAGTGAGACCTTCCGACTATGGCTACACCTTC	CASSLGPVRPSDYGYTF
TRBV4-2	TRBJ2-7	TRBD2	-	TGTGCCAGCAGCCAGACAACTAGCGGGTACTACGAGCAGTACTTC	CASSQTTSGYYEQYF
TRBV5-1	TRBJ2-6	-	-	TGCGCCAGCTGGGGCCAAGACAGGGGGGCCAACGTCCTGACTTTC	CASWGQDRGANVLTF
TRBV27	TRBJ2-7	TRBD2	-	TGTGCCAGCAGTTTCTCAGCGGGCGGGAGGGCCTACGAGCAGTACTTC	CASSFSAGGRAYEQYF
TRBV10-2	TRBJ2-5	-	-	TGCGCCACGAAAGCGTGGGGGGAGGAGACCCAGTACTTC	CATKAWGEETQYF
TRBV7-9	TRBJ1-5	-	-	TGTGCCAGCAGCTTAGACGGTAGTAATCAGCCCCAGCATTTT	CASSLDGSNQPQHF
TRBV27	TRBJ2-1	-	-	TGTGCCAGCAGACCCGGCCCGGGAGAAGGGTTTGATACAAAGCAGTTCTTC	CASRPGPGEGFDTKQFF
TRBV7-2	TRBJ1-3	-	-	TGTGCCAGCAGCTTAGGTTTAATCGCAGGAAACACCATATATTTT	CASSLGLIAGNTIYF
TRBV27	TRBJ2-3	-	-	TGTGCCAGCGGGACCCATACGGAGGGCTACGGCACAGATACGCAGTATTTT	CASGTHTEGYGTDTQYF
TRBV4-3	TRBJ2-7	TRBD2	once	TGCGCCAGCAGCCCGACCCAGCTAGCGGGGATCTACGAGCAGTACTTC	CASSPTQLAGIYEQYF
TRBV5-1	TRBJ2-1	-	-	TGCGCCAGCAGTCTAAAGACCAATGAGCAGTTCTTC	CASSLKTNEQFF
TRBV15	TRBJ2-3	-	-	TGTGCCACCAGCAGCTATCACTCGAGCGCCGATACGCAGTATTTT	CATSSYHSSADTQYF
TRBV9	TRBJ2-4	-	-	TGTGCCAGCAGCGTATTTGCAGGGGAAAACATTCAGTACTTC	CASSVFAGENIQYF
TRBV5-4	TRBJ1-2	-	-	TGTGCCAGCAGCTCCCAAGGGGGTGACTACACCTTC	CASSSQGGDYTF
TRBV30	TRBJ2-7	-	once	TGTGCCTGGAGTGTAACCTACGAGCAGTACTTC	CAWSVTYEQYF
TRBV19	TRBJ2-7	TRBD2	once	TGTGCCAGTAGGGCCGGGACTAGCGGTACCTACGAGCAGTACTTC	CASRAGTSGTYEQYF
TRBV7-2	TRBJ2-2	TRBD2	once	TGTGCCAGCAGCCCCATCCACTGGCTAGCGGTGAACACCGGGGAGCTGTTTTTT	CASSPIHWLAVNTGELFF
TRBV5-4	TRBJ1-1	TRBD1	-	TGTGCCAGCAGCCAGGACAGGTTCACTGAAGCTTTCTTT	CASSQDRFTEAFF
TRBV27	TRBJ2-7	TRBD1	-	TGTGCCAGCAGTTGGACAGGGCCCCCCTACGAGCAGTACTTC	CASSWTGPPYEQYF
TRBV12-5	TRBJ2-1	-	-	TGTGCTAGTGGTTTGTCCCCGGGACTCAACGGGTTCTATGAGCAGTTCTTC	CASGLSPGLNGFYEQFF
TRBV4-1	TRBJ2-7	-	-	TGCGCCAGCAGCCAAGATCCGGGCACGCTCTACGAGCAGTACTTC	CASSQDPGTLYEQYF
TRBV6-1	TRBJ2-7	-	-	TGTGCCAGCAGTGATCCCGGGGCCCGGGGCGAGCAGTACTTC	CASSDPGARGEQYF
TRBV5-4	TRBJ1-1	-	-	TGTGCCAGCAGCTGGGGAGGGACTGAAGCTTTCTTT	CASSWGGTEAFF
TRBV7-9	TRBJ1-4	-	-	TGTGCCAGCAGCTTACCACCAGAGGCAACTAATGAAAAACTGTTTTTT	CASSLPPEATNEKLFF